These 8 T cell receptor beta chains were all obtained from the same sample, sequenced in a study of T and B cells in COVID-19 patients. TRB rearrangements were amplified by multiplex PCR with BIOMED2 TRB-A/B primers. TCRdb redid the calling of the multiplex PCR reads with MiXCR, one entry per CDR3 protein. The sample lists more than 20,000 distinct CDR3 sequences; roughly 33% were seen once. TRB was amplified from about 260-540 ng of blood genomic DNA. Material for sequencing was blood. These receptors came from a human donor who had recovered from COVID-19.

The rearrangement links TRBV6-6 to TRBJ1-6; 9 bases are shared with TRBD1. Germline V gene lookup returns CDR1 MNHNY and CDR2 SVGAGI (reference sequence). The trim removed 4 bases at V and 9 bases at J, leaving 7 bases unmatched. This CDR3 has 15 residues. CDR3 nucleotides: TGTGCCAGCAGTTCCCCGGGACAGGGTATTTCACCCCTCCACTTT. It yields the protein CASSSPGQGISPLHF.

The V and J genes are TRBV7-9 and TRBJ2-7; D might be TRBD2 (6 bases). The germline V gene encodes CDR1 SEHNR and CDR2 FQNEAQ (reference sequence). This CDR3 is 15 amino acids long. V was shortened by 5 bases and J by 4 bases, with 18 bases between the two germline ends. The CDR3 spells CASSRDWTESYEQYF. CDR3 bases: TGTGCCAGCAGCAGGGACTGGACGGAATCATACGAGCAGTACTTC.

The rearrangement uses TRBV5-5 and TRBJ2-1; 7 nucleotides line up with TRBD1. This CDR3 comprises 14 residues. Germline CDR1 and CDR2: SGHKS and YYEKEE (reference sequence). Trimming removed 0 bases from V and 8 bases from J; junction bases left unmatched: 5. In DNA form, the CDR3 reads TGTGCCAGCAGCTTGGACAGGGGTATCGATGAGCAGTTCTTC. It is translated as CASSLDRGIDEQFF. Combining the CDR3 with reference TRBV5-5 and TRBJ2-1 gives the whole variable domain DAGVTQSPTHLIKTRGQQVTLRCSPISGHKSVSWYQQVLGQGPQFIFQYYEKEERGRGNFPDRFSARQFPNYSSELNVNALLLGDSALYLCASSLDRGIDEQFFGPGTRLTVL.

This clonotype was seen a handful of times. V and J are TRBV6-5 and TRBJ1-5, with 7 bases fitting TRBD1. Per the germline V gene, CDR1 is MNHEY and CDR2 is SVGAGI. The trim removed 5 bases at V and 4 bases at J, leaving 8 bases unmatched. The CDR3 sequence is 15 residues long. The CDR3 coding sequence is TGTGCCAGCAGTACGACAGGGACTTTTAATCAGCCCCAGCATTTT. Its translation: CASSTTGTFNQPQHF.

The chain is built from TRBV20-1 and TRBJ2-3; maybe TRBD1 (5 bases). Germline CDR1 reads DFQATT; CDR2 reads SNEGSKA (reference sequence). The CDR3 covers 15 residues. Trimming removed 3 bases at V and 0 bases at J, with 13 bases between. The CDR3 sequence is CSASAPGPSTDTQYF. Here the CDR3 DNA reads TGCAGTGCTAGCGCCCCAGGGCCTAGCACAGATACGCAGTATTTT.

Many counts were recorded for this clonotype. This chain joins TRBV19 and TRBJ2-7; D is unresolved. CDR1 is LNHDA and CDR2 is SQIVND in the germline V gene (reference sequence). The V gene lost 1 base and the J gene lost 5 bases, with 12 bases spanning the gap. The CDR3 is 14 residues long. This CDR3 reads CASSIGRRDDEQYF. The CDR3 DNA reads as TGTGCCAGTAGTATAGGGCGAAGAGATGACGAGCAGTACTTC.

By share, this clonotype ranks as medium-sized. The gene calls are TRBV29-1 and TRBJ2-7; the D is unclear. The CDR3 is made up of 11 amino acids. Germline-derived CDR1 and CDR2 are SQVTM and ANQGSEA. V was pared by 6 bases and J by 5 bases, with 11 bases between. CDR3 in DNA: TGCAGCGTGGGAAGGGTCAACGAGCAGTACTTC. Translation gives CSVGRVNEQYF.

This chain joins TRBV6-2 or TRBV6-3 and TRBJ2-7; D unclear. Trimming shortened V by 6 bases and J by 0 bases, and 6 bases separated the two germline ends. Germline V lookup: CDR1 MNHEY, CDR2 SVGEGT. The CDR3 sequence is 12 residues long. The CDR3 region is CASSQVSYEQYF. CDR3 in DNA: TGTGCCAGCAGCCAGGTCTCCTACGAGCAGTACTTC.